This T cell receptor beta chain was identified during a study of blood T cells in healthy people across ages (dated by TCRdb to the mid-2010s). Notes on the research overall: In model experiments, template switching captured about one uniquely barcoded TCR beta cDNA molecule for every two T cells. The study measured age-related changes in TCR beta repertoire diversity using deep sequencing normalized with unique cDNA molecular identifiers. The donors were split into four age groups: young (average 16 years), middle-aged (roughly 39), aged (more than 55) and long-lived (approximately 80). Donors of different ages were randomly distributed across sequencing lanes to avoid experimental bias. Two additional independent replicas of 1 million unique cDNA reads from the same blood draw were analyzed for two donors (one aged 18 to 30 and one aged 80 or older).

On the study overall, not on this receptor specifically: As age increased, observed TCR beta diversity per million T cells dropped in a roughly linear way, and a significant reduction was already evident by age 40. Compared with the aged group, the long-lived group had more naive CD4+ T cells, fewer expanded clones and increased TCR diversity, suggesting age selection. Estimates of total diversity based on one million sequenced T cells were considered lower bounds and underestimates. Conclusive comparison of naive and antigen-experienced compartments was prevented by the profiling of bulk unsorted PBMCs. Observed TCR beta diversity correlated strongly with the percentage of naive T cells measured by flow cytometry. Because donor CMV infection status was unknown, age-related changes in expanded clonotypes were potentially confounded.

The approximately 39 donors, aged about 6 to 95 years, were systemically healthy Caucasian individuals from Russia. Each donor gave about 9.2 milliliters of peripheral blood, drawn into EDTA-treated Vacutainer tubes. Ficoll-Paque density-gradient centrifugation was used to isolate PBMCs, with at least 6.5 million per sample. Total RNA was extracted from PBMCs with Trizol reagent, with at least 5 micrograms obtained per sample. For every donor, an aliquot of PBMCs went through flow cytometry to measure the percentages of naive CD45RAhigh/CD27high T cells. This clonotype was detected only a few times. Its antigen specificity is not known. No much larger clone exists at a distance of one base, and base qualities are not known. Library method: 5' RACE. Sequencing was performed on an Illumina HiSeq 2500. The second PCR ran for about 6 to 12 cycles and used a J-beta primer mix along with a sample-barcoded 5' primer. Each TCR beta cDNA molecule received a unique molecular identifier from a template-switch 5' adaptor carrying 12 random nucleotides. Each sample yielded at least 3 million CDR3-containing paired-end reads. First-strand cDNA was synthesized from all RNA with the Mint cDNA synthesis kit, primed by a TRBC-specific oligonucleotide. After uracil-DNA glycosylase treatment, a first 18-cycle PCR used universal primers M1SS and BC2_uni_R on all cDNA. In the source study's methods: Each sample was normalized by randomly selecting 1 million high-quality reads, each carrying a distinct molecular identifier. Instead of being binned into consensus sequences, reads that shared molecular identifiers were thrown out. MiTCR, with a Q25 quality threshold and the strictest error-elimination algorithm, was used for CDR3 identification, clonotype clustering and error correction. A nonparametric unseen species model using Euler transformation provided a lower-bound estimate of total TCR beta diversity. In TCRdb, the public reads were trimmed at Q25 with fastp and aligned with MiXCR, with productive beta chains retained. A single entry per CDR3 protein holds the most common genes and DNA from its merged rows. The authors' filters were not applied to this entry. The sample table shows under 1 million distinct CDR3 sequences, and around 42% are seen once. The biggest ten clones account for roughly 19% of the sample.

In the germline V gene, CDR1 corresponds to MNHNS and CDR2 to SASEGT. The CDR3 numbers 16 residues from cysteine through phenylalanine. CDR3 DNA only is kept here, 48 bases in frame from base 1. V sheds 0 bases and J sheds 1 base, leaving 11 bases between their ends. Sequencing input: blood. Rearrangement joined TRBV6-1 to TRBJ2-3, with the D segment possibly TRBD1 or TRBD2, each aligning over 5 bases. The receptor's source is a man aged 55-75 years in good health. The encoded CDR3 is CASSEAWGPGTDTQYF. The DNA sequence follows: TGTGCCAGCAGTGAAGCCTGGGGACCGGGCACAGATACGCAGTATTTT.